These 21 T cell receptor beta chains share one sample of origin, sequenced in a study of T-cell reconstitution after alpha-beta-depleted transplantation in children. For TCRbeta, the library was prepared with unique molecular identifiers. TCRdb analysed the PCR reads with MiXCR anew, one entry per CDR3 protein. This sample has about 250,000 distinct CDR3 sequences; 20% to 30% occur once, and the top ten carry 4.5% to 5.5%. Material: PBMCs, mostly from graft donor cells, obtained 360 days after TCRalphabeta/CD19-depleted stem cell transplant. The source of these receptors is a female patient younger than 10 who had a stem cell transplant for congenital amegakaryocytic thrombocytopenia, so the T cells may come from the graft donor.

Remarks on this clonotype: This sequence may be a read error, since a much larger clone differs from it by one base. J is TRBJ2-7 and V is TRBV4-1; D uncertain. In germline, CDR1 is MGHRA, CDR2 YSYEKL. The CDR3 is 13 residues long. Between the trimmed V and J ends, which lost 1 base and 2 bases, there was a span of 6 bases. CDR3 region: CASSQVRAYEQYF. CDR3 coding DNA: TGCGCCAGCAGCCAAGTTCGGGCCTACGAGCAGTACTTC.

This rearrangement joins TRBV4-1 to TRBJ1-4, with TRBD1 matching 8 bases. This CDR3 is 19 amino acids long. The junction had 14 bases not matched to a gene; V was cut back by 3 bases and J by 2 bases. In germline, CDR1 is MGHRA, CDR2 YSYEKL. The CDR3 coding sequence is TGCGCCAGCAGCCAGACCCATCTACAGGGGGGGACGACTAATGAAAAACTGTTTTTT. It specifies CASSQTHLQGGTTNEKLFF.

V gene TRBV28 combines with J gene TRBJ1-1; TRBD1 is a possible D gene (5 bases). This CDR3 region has 15 residues. The V gene's germline CDR1 is MDHEN and CDR2 SYDVKM. Trimming stripped 1 base from V and 1 base from J, with 10 bases between. The CDR3 protein is CASSLLGHPNTEAFF. The DNA of the CDR3 is TGTGCCAGCAGTTTATTAGGACACCCGAACACTGAAGCTTTCTTT.

The genes are TRBV20-1 and TRBJ2-5; possibly TRBD1 or TRBD2 for D (6 bases each). This CDR3 comprises 15 residues. Deletions cut 7 bases from V and 1 base from J, with 19 bases between. Germline values: CDR1 DFQATT, CDR2 SNEGSKA (reference sequence). The CDR3 nucleotides read TGCAGTGTCCGCCACGAGGGGGGTCCCCAAGAGACCCAGTACTTC. Translated: CSVRHEGGPQETQYF.

The chain employs TRBV20-1 and TRBJ2-1; tentatively, D is TRBD2 (6 bases). This CDR3 has 16 residues. CDR1 is DFQATT and CDR2 is SNEGSKA in the germline V gene (reference sequence). The V and J ends lost 1 base and 7 bases respectively, with 20 bases between them. The CDR3 DNA reads TGCAGTGCTAGAGTACAACTAGCAGGATGGGTAAATGAGCAGTTCTTC. As protein: CSARVQLAGWVNEQFF.

This clonotype was picked up a small number of times. The chain has TRBV11-2 and TRBJ2-5, with a weak D call TRBD2 (5 bases). The CDR3 is 14 amino acids. The germline V gene has CDR1 SGHAT and CDR2 FQNNGV. Trimming removed 0 bases at V and 7 bases at J, with 12 bases between. The CDR3 region is CASSLEGSSGTQYF. The CDR3 DNA reads TGTGCCAGCAGCTTAGAGGGCTCCAGCGGGACCCAGTACTTC. Using reference TRBV11-2 and TRBJ2-5 for the parts outside the CDR3, the full variable domain is EAGVAQSPRYKIIEKRQSVAFWCNPISGHATLYWYQQILGQGPKLLIQFQNNGVVDDSQLPKDRFSAERLKGVDSTLKIQPAKLEDSAVYLCASSLEGSSGTQYFGPGTRLLVL.

The V and J genes are TRBV12-3 or TRBV12-4 and TRBJ2-6, with a tentative D call TRBD2 (5 bases). The CDR3 consists of 16 residues. Trimming shortened V by 5 bases and J by 5 bases, and 16 bases separated the two germline ends. The chain's CDR3 is CASSPRPGIWANVLTF. The CDR3 bases are TGTGCCAGCAGTCCCCGTCCGGGAATTTGGGCCAACGTCCTGACTTTC.

In this sample, this clonotype turned up many times. This rearrangement joins TRBV29-1 to TRBJ1-2; D is unclear. This CDR3 has 15 residues. Trimming pared 0 bases from V and 4 bases from J, leaving 15 bases between. Germline V gene lookup returns CDR1 SQVTM and CDR2 ANQGSEA. The CDR3 DNA reads as TGCAGCGTTGAAGAAATGAAAGCCGCGGGCTATGGCTACACCTTC. Translation gives CSVEEMKAAGYGYTF.

This clonotype appeared a single time. Compared with germline, one end of the junction differs, possibly owing to a read error. The chain uses TRBV3-1 and TRBJ2-2; weak D call: TRBD2 (6 bases). CDR1 and CDR2 from the germline V gene are LGHDT and YNNKEL (reference sequence). This CDR3 is 12 amino acids long. DNA of the CDR3: TGTGCCAGCAGCCAAGACCCGGGGGACCTGTTTTTT. It yields the protein CASSQDPGDLFF. Full variable domain (missing parts from reference TRBV3-1 and TRBJ2-2): DTAVSQTPKYLVTQMGNDKSIKCEQNLGHDTMYWYKQDSKKFLKIMFSYNNKELIINETVPNRFSPKSPDKAHLNLHINSLELGDSAVYFCASSQDPGDLFFGEGSRLTVL.

A word on this clonotype: A much larger clone is a single base away; this may be a read error. This chain links TRBV5-1 with TRBJ2-3; 8 bases line up with TRBD2. The CDR3 extends over 16 amino acids. Germline V gene sequence: CDR1 SGHRS, CDR2 YFSETQ. Losses at the gene ends were 4 bases for V and 1 base for J; bases not matched to a gene: 8. CDR3 in amino acids: CASSQFTAGGTDTQYF. The CDR3 DNA follows: TGCGCCAGCAGCCAGTTTACAGCGGGGGGCACAGATACGCAGTATTTT.

This clonotype was picked up a small number of times. In nucleotides, the CDR3 is TGCAGCGTTGCGTCGTACAGTCCCCGCACAGATACGCAGTATTTT. Amino acid sequence: CSVASYSPRTDTQYF. V gene TRBV29-1 combines with J gene TRBJ2-3; no clear D. The length of the CDR3 is 15 residues. Trimming took off 4 bases at V and 1 base at J, with 15 bases between the two ends. The V gene's germline CDR1 is SQVTM and CDR2 ANQGSEA.

This chain joins TRBV16 and TRBJ1-4; D remains ambiguous. The CDR3 is 15 amino acids. Germline V CDR1 and CDR2: KGHSY, FQNENV. The V and J ends lost 2 bases and 0 bases respectively, with 7 bases between them. The CDR3 DNA follows: TGTGCCAGCAGCCAACAGTTGGCAACTAATGAAAAACTGTTTTTT. This encodes CASSQQLATNEKLFF.

This clonotype has only one observation. For the CDR3, the DNA is TGTGCCAGCAGTCCGGACAAGTACGAGCAGTACTTC. It encodes CASSPDKYEQYF. The V call is TRBV6-2 or TRBV6-3, the J call TRBJ2-7; D is possibly TRBD1 (5 bases). The CDR3 totals 12 residues. The germline gives CDR1 MNHEY, CDR2 SVGEGT. V dropped 5 bases and J dropped 4 bases, with 9 bases sitting between them.

This clonotype was picked up many times. This chain uses TRBV20-1 with TRBJ2-7, with a possible D match to TRBD2 (5 bases). Trimming removed 5 bases at V and 5 bases at J, with 10 bases between. The germline gives CDR1 DFQATT, CDR2 SNEGSKA (reference sequence). The CDR3 extends over 11 amino acids. Here the CDR3 reads CSAPTRNEQYF. CDR3 sequence (DNA): TGCAGTGCTCCCACTAGGAACGAGCAGTACTTC.

The V call is TRBV5-4, the J call TRBJ2-7; 12 bases match TRBD2. The CDR3 length is 16 residues. Germline loops: CDR1 SGHNT, CDR2 YYREEE (reference sequence). Germline trimming cut 0 bases from V and 4 bases from J; bases unmatched to any gene: 5. CDR3 in DNA: TGTGCCAGCAGCTTGGTGCTAGCGGGAGGGCCTTACGAGCAGTACTTC. The encoded protein is CASSLVLAGGPYEQYF.

This rearrangement joins TRBV4-1 to TRBJ2-7; 10 bases are shared with TRBD1. Per the germline V gene, CDR1 is MGHRA and CDR2 is YSYEKL. Trimming removed 0 bases from V and 5 bases from J; junction bases left unmatched: 4. The CDR3 runs to 15 residues. The CDR3 spells CASSQEDRGLHEQYF. The CDR3 bases are TGCGCCAGCAGCCAAGAAGACAGGGGGCTGCACGAGCAGTACTTC.

The V gene is TRBV21-1, the J gene TRBJ1-5. TRBV21-1 is described as a pseudogene. This CDR3 has 14 amino acids. CDR3 residues: CASSNRTANQPQHF. DNA for the CDR3: TGTGCCAGCAGCAACCGGACGGCGAATCAGCCCCAGCATTTT.

V and J are TRBV18 and TRBJ2-2, with D possibly being TRBD2 (5 bases). The V and J ends lost 4 bases and 1 base respectively, with 10 bases between them. Germline V gene lookup returns CDR1 KGHSH and CDR2 LQKENI. The CDR3 covers 15 residues. The DNA for the CDR3 is TGTGCCAGCTCACGGAGCGGATTGAACACCGGGGAGCTGTTTTTT. Translated, it gives CASSRSGLNTGELFF.

The chain couples TRBV4-3 to TRBJ2-1; no clear D. Germline V gene sequence: CDR1 LGHNA, CDR2 YSLEER. The V end was cut by 0 bases, the J end by 8 bases, with 11 bases between. The CDR3 is 14 amino acids. CDR3: CASSQDHWADEQFF. CDR3 DNA: TGCGCCAGCAGCCAAGACCACTGGGCTGATGAGCAGTTCTTC.

There are many counts of this clonotype. The genes are TRBV5-1 and TRBJ2-1, with D hard to call. This CDR3 has 12 amino acids. Germline V lookup: CDR1 SGHRS, CDR2 YFSETQ. Trimming shortened V by 5 bases and J by 2 bases, and 5 bases separated the two germline ends. The CDR3 DNA is TGCGCCAGCAGGGTTACCTACAATGAGCAGTTCTTC. Amino acid sequence: CASRVTYNEQFF.

This clonotype was seen a few times. This chain links TRBV7-9 with TRBJ1-3; possible D gene TRBD1, 5 bases. The CDR3 has 16 residues. The germline V gene encodes CDR1 SEHNR and CDR2 FQNEAQ (reference sequence). Trimming took 5 bases from V and 3 from J, leaving 17 bases between them. The CDR3: CASSPLLWGVGNTIYF. The DNA of the CDR3 is TGTGCCAGCAGCCCCCTCCTTTGGGGGGTTGGAAACACCATATATTTT.